This T cell receptor (beta chain) was identified during a study of blood T cell repertoires in COVID-19. About the research overall: Spain, Italy and the United States supplied samples that represented acute and convalescent COVID-19.

Assay: immunoSEQ multiplex PCR; the TCRdb copy retains only in-frame clones and omits some. The table includes around 110,000 clones, around 83% detected once. V lost 5 bases, J lost 1 base, and 3 bases stayed unmatched. Germline V lookup: CDR1 SGHTA, CDR2 FQGNSA. The CDR3 contains 14 residues. The clonotype originates from a man between 70 and 80 years old with acute or convalescent COVID-19. The rearrangement uses TRBV7-2 and TRBJ2-5, with 8 bases identical to TRBD2. Material for sequencing was peripheral blood. The CDR3 protein is CASSRSGGQETQYF. In nucleotides, the CDR3 is TGTGCCAGCAGCAGGAGCGGGGGCCAAGAGACCCAGTACTTC.